Listed here is a single T cell receptor beta chain. This sample is part of a study of T cell responses to AZD1222 COVID-19 vaccine. TCRdb's copy holds only in-frame clones and misses some; the assay was immunoSEQ multiplex PCR. The sample carries about 120,000 clones, 80% to 90% recorded once. The CDR3 totals 12 residues. Trimming took 8 bases from V and 10 from J, leaving 15 bases between them. Germline CDR1 is MNHEY and CDR2 is SVGAGI. The sample consisted of peripheral blood, taken on day 0 of AZD1222 vaccination. The chain combines TRBV6-5 with TRBJ2-1, with D perhaps assigned TRBD1 or TRBD2 (7 bases each). The receptor was derived from an adult in good health. The CDR3 protein is CASSPGGDEQFF. CDR3 DNA: TGTGCCAGCTCCCCAGGGGGGGACGAGCAGTTCTTC.